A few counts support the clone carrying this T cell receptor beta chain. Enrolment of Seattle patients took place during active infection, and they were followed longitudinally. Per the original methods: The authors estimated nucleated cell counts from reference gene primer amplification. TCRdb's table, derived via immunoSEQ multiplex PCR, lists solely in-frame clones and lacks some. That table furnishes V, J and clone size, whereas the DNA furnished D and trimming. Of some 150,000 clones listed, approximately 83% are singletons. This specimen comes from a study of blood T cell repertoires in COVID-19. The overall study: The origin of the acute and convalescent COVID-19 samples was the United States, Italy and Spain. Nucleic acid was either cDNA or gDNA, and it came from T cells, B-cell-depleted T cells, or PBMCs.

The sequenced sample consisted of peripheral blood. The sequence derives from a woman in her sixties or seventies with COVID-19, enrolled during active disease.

The CDR3 DNA is TGCAGCGTTGCTGACAGGGGGGATGGCTACACCTTC. Residues: CSVADRGDGYTF. This chain connects TRBV29-1 to TRBJ1-2; 9 bases are shared with TRBD1. V dropped 4 bases and J dropped 6; count of bases not matched to a gene: 3. CDR3 length: 12 amino acids. CDR1 and CDR2 from the germline V gene are SQVTM and ANQGSEA. The entire variable domain, with the rest obtained from reference TRBV29-1 and TRBJ1-2, is as follows: SAVISQKPSRDICQRGTSLTIQCQVDSQVTMMFWYRQQPGQSLTLIATANQGSEATYESGFVIDKFPISRPNLTFSTLTVSNMSPEDSSIYLCSVADRGDGYTFGSGTRLTVV.